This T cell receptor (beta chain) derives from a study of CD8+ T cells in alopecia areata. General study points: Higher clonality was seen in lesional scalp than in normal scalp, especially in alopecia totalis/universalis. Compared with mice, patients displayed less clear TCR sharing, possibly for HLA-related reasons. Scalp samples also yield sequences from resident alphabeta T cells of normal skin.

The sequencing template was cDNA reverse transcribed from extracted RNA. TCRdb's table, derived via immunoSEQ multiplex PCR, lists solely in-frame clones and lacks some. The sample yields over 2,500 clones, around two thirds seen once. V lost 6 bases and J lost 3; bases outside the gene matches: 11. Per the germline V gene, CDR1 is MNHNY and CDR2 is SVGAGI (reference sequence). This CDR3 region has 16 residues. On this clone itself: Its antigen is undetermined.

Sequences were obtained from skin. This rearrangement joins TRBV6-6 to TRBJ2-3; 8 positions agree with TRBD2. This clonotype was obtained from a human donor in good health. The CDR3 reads CASSGLGGGRTDTQYF. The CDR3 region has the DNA TGTGCCAGCAGCGGGCTTGGCGGGGGGAGGACAGATACGCAGTATTTT.